The clone carrying this T cell receptor beta chain turned up a few times. The data were obtained in a study of blood T cell repertoires in COVID-19. The wider study: T cells, B-cell-depleted T cells, or PBMCs provided the cDNA or gDNA that served as material.

Repertoires were generated with immunoSEQ multiplex PCR, while TCRdb's copy carries only in-frame clones and drops some. The sample carries about 250,000 clones, approximately 92% recorded once. The CDR3 runs 16 residues. Trimming cost V 0 bases and J 0 bases, with 9 bases left between them. CDR1 and CDR2 (germline): SGDLS, YYNGEE. The source material was PBMCs or T cells enriched from blood (not recorded which). This receptor was identified in a woman in her late teens or twenties who had recovered from COVID-19. V is TRBV9 and J is TRBJ1-4; D gene ambiguous. The CDR3 sequence is CASSVGLAPTNEKLFF. The CDR3 bases are TGTGCCAGCAGCGTAGGGTTGGCCCCAACTAATGAAAAACTGTTTTTT.